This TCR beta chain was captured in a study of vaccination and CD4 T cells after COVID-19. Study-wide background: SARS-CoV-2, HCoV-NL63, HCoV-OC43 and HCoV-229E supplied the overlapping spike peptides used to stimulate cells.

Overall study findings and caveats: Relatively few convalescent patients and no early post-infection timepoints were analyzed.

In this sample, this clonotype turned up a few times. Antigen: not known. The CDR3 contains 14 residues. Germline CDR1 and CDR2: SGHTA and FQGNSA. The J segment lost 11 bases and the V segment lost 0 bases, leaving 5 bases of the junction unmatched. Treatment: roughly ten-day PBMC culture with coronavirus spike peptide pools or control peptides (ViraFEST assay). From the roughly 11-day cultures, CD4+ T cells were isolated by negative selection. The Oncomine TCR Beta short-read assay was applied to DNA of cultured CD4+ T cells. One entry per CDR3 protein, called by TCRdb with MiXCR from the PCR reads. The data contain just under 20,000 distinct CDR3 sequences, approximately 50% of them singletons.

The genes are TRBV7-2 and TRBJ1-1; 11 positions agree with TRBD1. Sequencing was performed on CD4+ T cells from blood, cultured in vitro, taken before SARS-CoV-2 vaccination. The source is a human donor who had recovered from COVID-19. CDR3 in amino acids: CASSLAGTGGTAFF. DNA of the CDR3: TGTGCCAGCAGCTTAGCAGGGACAGGGGGTACCGCTTTCTTT.